These 18 T cell receptor beta chains were sequenced from one sample in a study of blood T cell repertoires in COVID-19 (TCRdb year 2020). The protocol used for the library was the immunoSEQ multiplex PCR assay. What TCRdb holds here is the immuneACCESS table cut down to in-frame rearrangements. Part of the clones is not present; checked against another copy, under half of the missing clones reflect an unresolved V gene, and the others are unexplained. For this sample the table gives about 60,000 clones, of which approximately 84% were detected only once. The top ten constitute around a sixth of the sample. Material: peripheral blood. The source is a man in his 70s with active COVID-19.

The chain combines TRBV18 with TRBJ1-6; TRBD1 is a possible D gene (6 bases). The V end was cut by 1 base, the J end by 7 bases, with 11 bases between. This CDR3 region has 15 residues. Germline CDR1 reads KGHSH; CDR2 reads LQKENI. This CDR3 reads CASSPLAGQNSPLHF. The CDR3 DNA follows: TGTGCCAGCTCACCACTCGCAGGACAGAATTCACCCCTCCACTTT.

The V gene is TRBV11-2, the J gene TRBJ2-3; 11 positions agree with TRBD2. There are 17 residues in the CDR3. Germline V lookup: CDR1 SGHAT, CDR2 FQNNGV. Germline trimming cut 2 bases from V and 5 bases from J; bases unmatched to any gene: 9. CDR3 region: CASSLPISGRDRDTQYF. The CDR3 bases are TGTGCCAGCAGCTTACCAATTAGCGGGAGGGATAGAGATACGCAGTATTTT. Variable domain in full (rest from reference TRBV11-2 and TRBJ2-3): EAGVAQSPRYKIIEKRQSVAFWCNPISGHATLYWYQQILGQGPKLLIQFQNNGVVDDSQLPKDRFSAERLKGVDSTLKIQPAKLEDSAVYLCASSLPISGRDRDTQYFGPGTRLTVL.

The chain joins TRBV12-5 to TRBJ2-4, with TRBD1 matching over 10 bases. The CDR3 is 14 amino acids. Germline trimming cut 6 bases from V and 4 bases from J; bases unmatched to any gene: 3. Germline loops: CDR1 LGHNT, CDR2 FRNRAP. DNA for the CDR3: TGTGCTAGTGGCCCGGGACAGGGGAAAAACATTCAGTACTTC. It translates to CASGPGQGKNIQYF.

V is TRBV6-6 and J is TRBJ2-5; D gene uncertain. Trimming took 10 bases from V and 0 from J, leaving 9 bases between them. This CDR3 comprises 12 residues. From germline, CDR1 is MNHNY and CDR2 SVGAGI (reference sequence). The CDR3 region has the DNA TGTGCCACCTCCGGTAACCAAGAGACCCAGTACTTC. This sequence encodes CATSGNQETQYF.

The chain links TRBV19 to TRBJ2-2; D is uncertain. Per the germline V gene, CDR1 is LNHDA and CDR2 is SQIVND (reference sequence). Trimming shortened V by 2 bases and J by 0 bases, and 4 bases separated the two germline ends. The CDR3 covers 14 residues. The CDR3 DNA follows: TGTGCCAGTAGTATATCGGCGAACACCGGGGAGCTGTTTTTT. This codes for CASSISANTGELFF.

The chain carries TRBV11-2 and TRBJ2-7; D possibly corresponds to TRBD1 (6 bases). Germline lookup yields CDR1 SGHAT and CDR2 FQNNGV. Trimming took 3 bases from V and 1 from J, leaving 13 bases between them. This CDR3 is built from 15 residues. The CDR3 is CASSFGTGISYEQYF. DNA for the CDR3: TGTGCCAGCAGCTTCGGCACAGGGATTTCCTACGAGCAGTACTTC.

V is TRBV11-3 and J is TRBJ2-2; possibly TRBD1 for D (6 bases). Per the germline V gene, CDR1 is SGHNT and CDR2 is YENEEA. The CDR3 runs 14 residues. V dropped 5 bases and J dropped 1 base, with 8 bases sitting between them. CDR3 in DNA: TGTGCCAGCAGCAGACAGGAGAACACCGGGGAGCTGTTTTTT. Translation: CASSRQENTGELFF.

A few counts support this clone. The chain employs TRBV4-2 and TRBJ2-7, with 8 bases aligning to TRBD2. Germline V gives CDR1 LGHNA, CDR2 YNFKEQ. CDR3 length: 17 amino acids. The V and J ends lost 0 bases and 6 bases, in that order; junction bases with no gene match: 13. CDR3 in DNA: TGTGCCAGCAGCCAAGATAGCTCCCGGCTAGCGGGCTCCGAGCAGTACTTC. Translated, it gives CASSQDSSRLAGSEQYF.

As to this clone: This specimen includes other DNA sequences encoding the same CDR3. This sequence joins TRBV30 and TRBJ1-5, with D tentatively TRBD1 (5 bases). Trimming took off 3 bases at V and 3 bases at J, with 6 bases between the two ends. Germline V gene data show CDR1 as GTSNPN and CDR2 as SVGIG (reference sequence). The CDR3 totals 12 residues. The CDR3 DNA reads TGTGCCTGGAGCAGGGACAATCAGCCCCAGCATTTT. Its protein product is CAWSRDNQPQHF.

The chain joins TRBV7-3 to TRBJ2-5; TRBD1 might be the D (6 bases). Germline CDR1 and CDR2: SGHTA and FQGTGA. The CDR3 covers 16 residues. V gave up 6 bases and J gave up 4 bases, with 21 bases separating them. The CDR3 reads CASRPGQRSTGETQYF. CDR3 in DNA: TGTGCCAGCAGACCCGGACAGAGGTCGACAGGAGAGACCCAGTACTTC.

The chain combines TRBV7-6 with TRBJ2-5; 10 positions agree with TRBD2. Germline V gene data show CDR1 as SGHVS and CDR2 as FNYEAQ. J lost 7 bases, V lost 2 bases, and 13 bases had no gene match. The CDR3 covers 17 residues. The CDR3 reads CASSLFHPSGSGGTQYF. DNA for the CDR3: TGTGCCAGCAGCTTATTTCACCCTAGCGGGAGCGGGGGGACCCAGTACTTC.

The genes are TRBV11-2 and TRBJ2-3; no reliable D call. This CDR3 is 15 amino acids long. V dropped 4 bases and J dropped 0 bases, with 11 bases sitting between them. CDR1 SGHAT and CDR2 FQNNGV come from the germline V gene. CDR3 DNA: TGTGCCAGCAGCTCGAGAGCGAGGAGCACAGATACGCAGTATTTT. This translates into CASSSRARSTDTQYF.

This clone was detected once. The V gene is TRBV7-3, the J gene TRBJ2-1; 9 nucleotides line up with TRBD2. The J segment lost 0 bases and the V segment lost 3 bases, leaving 0 bases of the junction unmatched. The CDR3 is made up of 15 amino acids. Germline-derived CDR1 and CDR2 are SGHTA and FQGTGA. CDR3 loop: CASSFSGGSYNEQFF. The CDR3 DNA reads as TGTGCCAGCAGCTTTAGCGGGGGCTCCTACAATGAGCAGTTCTTC.

This clone has only one observation. The V gene is TRBV6-6, the J gene TRBJ2-3; 7 bases fit TRBD1. J lost 6 bases, V lost 2 bases, and 5 bases had no gene match. Germline V gene data show CDR1 as MNHNY and CDR2 as SVGAGI (reference sequence). This CDR3 contains 14 residues. This CDR3 is CASSYQGVGDTQYF. CDR3 coding DNA: TGTGCCAGCAGTTACCAGGGGGTCGGGGATACGCAGTATTTT.

This chain joins TRBV7-8 and TRBJ2-5, with TRBD1 matching over 9 bases. Germline CDR1 is SGHVS and CDR2 is FQNEAQ. The ends lost 5 bases at V and 6 bases at J; junction bases unmatched: 13. This CDR3 comprises 16 residues. The CDR3 spells CASSGTGTGNLKTQYF. The CDR3 DNA is TGTGCCAGCAGCGGGACCGGGACAGGGAATTTGAAGACCCAGTACTTC.

V usage is TRBV5-8 and J usage is TRBJ1-2, with D possibly matching TRBD1 (6 bases). Trimming shortened V by 0 bases and J by 7 bases, and 13 bases separated the two germline ends. The CDR3 has 14 residues. CDR1 SGHTS and CDR2 YDEGEE come from the germline V gene. CDR3 in amino acids: CASSLDRDFSGYTF. The CDR3 DNA follows: TGTGCCAGCAGCTTGGACAGGGATTTTAGTGGCTACACCTTC.

V and J are TRBV21-1 and TRBJ1-3; TRBD1, as called in the table, went unchecked against the DNA. TRBV21-1 is assigned pseudogene status. The CDR3 length is 15 residues. The CDR3 DNA reads TGTGCCAGCAGCAAAGAGGGACAGGGGGCGAACACCATATATTTT. This codes for CASSKEGQGANTIYF.

The genes are TRBV2 and TRBJ1-2; D is perhaps TRBD1 (5 bases). Germline lookup yields CDR1 SNHLY and CDR2 FYNNEI. V lost 3 bases and J lost 4, with 18 bases in between. The CDR3 spans 16 residues. The CDR3 DNA reads as TGTGCCAGCAGTGAGGGTGGGGCAGGGCTCCTCTATGGCTACACCTTC. Translated, it gives CASSEGGAGLLYGYTF.